This T cell receptor (beta chain) was recorded in a study of T cells in Graves' hyperthyroidism and ophthalmopathy. Findings and caveats of the study: Stable hyperthyroidism was separated from ophthalmopathy by a model based on 13 V-J features. Blood samples included most of the expanded thyroid clonotypes exceeding 0.001.

Amplified TCR beta CDR3 regions came from RNA transcripts. The HTBI primer set was used in a first-round RT-PCR of the TCR CDR3. MiXCR, applied by TCRdb to the multiplex PCR reads, yields one record per CDR3 protein. The sample includes 300,000 to 500,000 distinct CDR3 sequences, over 13% seen only once; the top ten take under 30%. The ends were cut back, 5 bases at V and 1 base at J, with 9 bases in the middle. Germline loops: CDR1 LGHDT, CDR2 YNNKEL (reference sequence). The CDR3 totals 14 residues. Concerning this clonotype itself: Its antigen remains unknown.

Not enrolled were patients with uncontrolled infection, other autoimmune disease, pregnancy or lactation. This clonotype originated in a man in his fifties with Graves' ophthalmopathy. This chain links TRBV3-1 with TRBJ2-4; TRBD1 might be the D (6 bases). Specimen: blood. In nucleotides, the CDR3 is TGTGCCAGCAGCACTACAGGGGCCAAAAACATTCAGTACTTC. This sequence encodes CASSTTGAKNIQYF.